One sample yielded the 14 T cell receptor beta chains listed below, sequenced in a study of CD8+CD57+ T cells in acquired aplastic anemia. CD8+CD57+ cell expansion, shown by flow cytometry, had occurred in the patients selected for sequencing. CDR3 and TCR beta VDJ profiling relied on a genomic DNA template. TCRdb re-analysed the reads in MiXCR, keeping a single row per CDR3 protein. The sample lists around 500,000 distinct CDR3 sequences, over 25% occurring once. Sequenced material: sorted CD4+, CD8+, or CD8+CD57+ T cells (not recorded which) from PBMCs. The receptors come from a human donor with aplastic anemia.

This clonotype has only a few counts. Relative to the germline gene, one junction end is altered; a read error may explain this. V is TRBV24-1 and J is TRBJ1-2, with TRBD1 matching over 9 bases. CDR1 and CDR2 (germline): KGHDR, SFDVKD. This CDR3 contains 16 residues. Written as DNA, the CDR3 is TGTGCCAGCAGTTCGTGGACAGGGGAGCTTAACTATGGCTACACCTTC. Encoded protein: CASSSWTGELNYGYTF.

The chain links TRBV15 to TRBJ2-5, with 7 bases matching TRBD1. V dropped 4 bases and J dropped 5; count of bases not matched to a gene: 16. CDR1 and CDR2 from the germline V gene are LNHNV and YYDKDF (reference sequence). This CDR3 region has 17 residues. The CDR3 region has the DNA TGTGCCACCAGCACCATTCTAACAGGGGATTCTTACGAGACCCAGTACTTC. Its translation: CATSTILTGDSYETQYF. The full variable domain, in which reference TRBV15 and TRBJ2-5 provide the parts outside the CDR3, is DAMVIQNPRYQVTQFGKPVTLSCSQTLNHNVMYWYQQKSSQAPKLLFHYYDKDFNNEADTPDNFQSRRPNTSFCFLDIRSPGLGDTAMYLCATSTILTGDSYETQYFGPGTRLLVL.

This clonotype has a handful of counts. The CDR3 coding sequence is TGTGCCAGCAGGATGGGAGGGCGGGAGACCCAGTACTTC. Translated, it gives CASRMGGRETQYF. The chain recombines TRBV6-1 with TRBJ2-5, with TRBD2 matching over 7 bases. The CDR3 is 13 residues long. CDR1 is MNHNS, CDR2 SASEGT, per germline. The trim removed 6 bases at V and 5 bases at J, leaving 6 bases unmatched.

This clonotype was counted a few times. The chain has TRBV6-1 and TRBJ1-1; D is unclear. Trimming left V 5 bases short and J 0 bases short, with 10 bases between. Germline V lookup: CDR1 MNHNS, CDR2 SASEGT. CDR3 size: 14 residues. CDR3 in amino acids: CASSQTLMNTEAFF. The DNA of the CDR3 is TGTGCCAGCAGTCAGACACTCATGAACACTGAAGCTTTCTTT.

This clonotype was counted at least ten times. V and J are TRBV19 and TRBJ1-1; no firm D call. CDR1 and CDR2 (germline): LNHDA, SQIVND (reference sequence). The CDR3 spans 13 residues. Between the trimmed V and J ends, which lost 8 bases and 1 base, there was a span of 11 bases. CDR3 nucleotide sequence: TGTGCCAGTGCCTTAACGGGGAACACTGAAGCTTTCTTT. This encodes CASALTGNTEAFF.

The chain is built from TRBV9 and TRBJ2-7; 7 bases map to TRBD1. CDR1 is SGDLS and CDR2 is YYNGEE in the germline V gene. V was clipped by 5 bases and J by 4 bases; unmatched bases: 9. The CDR3 length is 14 residues. The CDR3, as DNA: TGTGCCAGCAGTACCCGGACAGGAGAATACGAGCAGTACTTC. Its translation is CASSTRTGEYEQYF.

To note about this clonotype: Since a much larger clone is just one base distant, this may be a read error. The J gene is TRBJ2-7, the V gene TRBV15; perhaps TRBD2 as D (6 bases). The CDR3 contains 15 residues. Looked up from germline, CDR1 is LNHNV and CDR2 is YYDKDF (reference sequence). The CDR3 DNA follows: TGTGCCAGCAGCGTAGAAGGAGGGGACTCCTACGAGCAGTACTTC. Translating gives CASSVEGGDSYEQYF.

This clonotype has more than one count but fewer than ten. The chain's CDR3 is CASKRQGLSNQPQHF. CDR3 nucleotides: TGTGCCAGCAAACGACAGGGACTTAGCAATCAGCCCCAGCATTTT. The genes are TRBV12-3 or TRBV12-4 and TRBJ1-5; 7 nucleotides match TRBD1. CDR3 length: 15 residues. V gave up 7 bases and J gave up 0 bases; unmatched junction bases: 6.

This clonotype was seen ten or more times. The chain employs TRBV20-1 and TRBJ2-7; D not resolved. The germline V gene has CDR1 DFQATT and CDR2 SNEGSKA (reference sequence). Trimming shortened V by 5 bases and J by 5 bases, and 13 bases separated the two germline ends. This CDR3 contains 12 residues. CDR3 sequence reads: CSARSRFNEQYF. CDR3 sequence (DNA): TGCAGTGCTCGTTCTAGGTTCAACGAGCAGTACTTC.

About this clonotype itself: One junction end disagrees with the germline gene, perhaps due to a read error. This chain's CDR3 is CATSRISGGVF. The CDR3 region has the DNA TGTGCCACCAGCAGGATTTCAGGGGGCGTCTTT. The V and J genes are TRBV15 and TRBJ1-1, with 8 bases aligning to TRBD1. CDR1 LNHNV and CDR2 YYDKDF come from the germline V gene (reference sequence). This CDR3 spans 11 amino acids.

This clonotype turned up a few times. The chain joins TRBV5-8 to TRBJ2-3; no firm D call. The CDR3 extends over 13 amino acids. With 6 bases removed from V and 1 base from J, the gap between germline ends came to 9 bases. Germline V CDR1 and CDR2: SGHTS, YDEGEE. CDR3 loop: CASTPGGTDTQYF. The CDR3 nucleotides read TGTGCCAGCACCCCTGGGGGCACAGATACGCAGTATTTT.

On this clonotype: This clone may be a read error of a much larger clone one base away. The V and J genes are TRBV20-1 and TRBJ1-5; no firm D call. Trimming pared 3 bases from V and 5 bases from J, leaving 8 bases between. Looked up from germline, CDR1 is DFQATT and CDR2 is SNEGSKA (reference sequence). This CDR3 has 12 residues. The CDR3, as DNA: TGCAGTGCTAGTCGTCCCGATCAGCCCCAGCATTTT. Encoded protein: CSASRPDQPQHF.

There are many counts of this clonotype. The rearrangement links TRBV15 to TRBJ1-4, with a tentative D call TRBD1 (6 bases). Germline-derived CDR1 and CDR2 are LNHNV and YYDKDF (reference sequence). This CDR3 has 14 residues. Deletions cut 1 base from V and 7 bases from J, with 10 bases between. CDR3 in DNA: TGTGCCACCAGCAGAGCCCTCAGGGGTGAAAAACTGTTTTTT. Amino acid sequence: CATSRALRGEKLFF.

This clonotype came up many times. The CDR3 is CSANSGLHTYEQYF. The DNA for the CDR3 is TGCAGTGCTAACTCGGGACTGCACACCTACGAGCAGTACTTC. The chain couples TRBV20-1 to TRBJ2-7; tentative D call: TRBD2 (6 bases). Germline values: CDR1 DFQATT, CDR2 SNEGSKA (reference sequence). The ends were cut back, 4 bases at V and 2 bases at J, with 15 bases in the middle. CDR3 length: 14 residues.